This T cell receptor beta chain appears in the sequencing data of a study of blood T cell repertoires in COVID-19. Study-wide context: Specimens from acute and convalescent COVID-19 originated in the United States, Italy and Spain. Nucleic acid was either cDNA or gDNA, and it came from T cells, B-cell-depleted T cells, or PBMCs.

The CDR3 loop spans 14 amino acids. Germline lookup yields CDR1 MNHEY and CDR2 SVGAGI. V was clipped by 5 bases and J by 5 bases; unmatched bases: 2. Per the study methods: From reference gene primer amplification, estimates of nucleated cell counts were derived. The assay was immunoSEQ multiplex PCR, and TCRdb's table has in-frame clones only and misses some. D and trimming were read from the DNA, whereas the V and J calls and clone size are those reported in that table. This sample has about 160,000 clones, with 65% to 90% found just once. The Seattle site enrolled patients during active infection and followed them longitudinally.

This rearrangement joins TRBV6-5 to TRBJ2-1; the match to TRBD2 covers 11 bases. Sequenced sample: peripheral blood. The receptor was derived from a woman aged 40 to 50 with COVID-19, enrolled during active disease. The chain's CDR3 is CASSPLAGDNEQFF. CDR3 bases: TGTGCCAGCAGTCCACTAGCGGGGGACAATGAGCAGTTCTTC.